The next 17 T cell receptor beta chains were all read from a single sample in a study of T-cell memory formation after mild COVID-19 (dated by TCRdb to 2020 to 2023). The method was 5' RACE. Instrument used: Illumina NovaSeq 6000. The raw public data were reprocessed by TCRdb itself: fastp quality trimming at Q25, MiXCR clonotype calling, in-frame beta chains only. Records with the same CDR3 protein are collapsed into one entry carrying the most frequent genes and DNA. This sample lists roughly 350,000 distinct CDR3 sequences; 21% were detected once. The ten largest account for around 12% of the sample. The specimen sequenced was PBMCs or a T cell subset sorted from them (not recorded which). The receptors derive from an adult woman who had mild COVID-19 (a few samples of this study predate the infection). The sample titles of this study are shuffled in the database, so cell type and time point are left out; the donor was told from shared clones.

The J gene is TRBJ1-6, the V gene TRBV7-2; D is unresolved. V lost 7 bases and J lost 0, with 10 bases in between. CDR1 and CDR2 (germline): SGHTA, FQGNSA. The length of the CDR3 is 15 residues. CDR3 amino acids: CASTEHRSYNSPLHF. CDR3 DNA sequence: TGTGCCAGCACCGAACACCGCTCCTATAATTCACCCCTCCACTTT.

This clonotype came up a few times. The CDR3 region has the DNA TGCGCCAGCAGCCAGGGCAGGGGTGTTCAGGCAGATACGCAGTATTTT. Protein product: CASSQGRGVQADTQYF. The chain combines TRBV5-1 with TRBJ2-3; tentatively, D is TRBD1 (6 bases). This CDR3 region has 16 residues. V lost 4 bases and J lost 4, with 19 bases in between. The germline CDR1 and CDR2 sequences are SGHRS and YFSETQ.

The chain employs TRBV6-2 or TRBV6-3 and TRBJ2-5; 11 nucleotides align to TRBD1. Germline CDR1 reads MNHEY; CDR2 reads SVGEGT. The CDR3 sequence is 16 residues long. The trim removed 6 bases at V and 2 bases at J, leaving 8 bases unmatched. DNA of the CDR3: TGTGCCAGCAGCCTCCCCGGACAGGGGGCTCAAGAGACCCAGTACTTC. Its translation is CASSLPGQGAQETQYF.

This clonotype showed up just a few times. V gene TRBV2 combines with J gene TRBJ2-2; TRBD1 matches at 7 bases. Germline V gene data show CDR1 as SNHLY and CDR2 as FYNNEI. This CDR3 spans 15 amino acids. Losses at the gene ends were 3 bases for V and 3 bases for J; bases not matched to a gene: 4. DNA of the CDR3: TGTGCCAGCAGTGACCGGGACAGTTACACCGGGGAGCTGTTTTTT. This sequence encodes CASSDRDSYTGELFF.

This clonotype was observed a few times. The rearrangement joins TRBV6-6 to TRBJ1-1; perhaps TRBD1 as D (5 bases). Germline V gene lookup returns CDR1 MNHNY and CDR2 SVGAGI (reference sequence). The CDR3 covers 13 residues. V lost 6 bases to trimming and J lost 1 base, with 9 bases between them. The CDR3: CASSAGKNTEAFF. The DNA of the CDR3 is TGTGCCAGCAGCGCAGGGAAGAACACTGAAGCTTTCTTT.

The chain combines TRBV20-1 with TRBJ2-5; D uncertain. CDR1 and CDR2 from the germline V gene are DFQATT and SNEGSKA (reference sequence). CDR3 size: 12 residues. V was clipped by 7 bases and J by 5 bases, with 14 bases between them. In nucleotides, the CDR3 is TGCAGTGTTAACCCTCACGCGGAGACCCAGTACTTC. Residues: CSVNPHAETQYF.

This clonotype has just a few counts. V and J are TRBV6-4 and TRBJ1-1, with a possible D match to TRBD1 (5 bases). Germline CDR1 and CDR2: MRHNA and SNTAGT. V was clipped by 4 bases and J by 4 bases, with 7 bases between them. CDR3 length equals 12 residues. The CDR3 here is CASSGGGTEAFF. CDR3 DNA sequence: TGTGCCAGCAGTGGGGGGGGCACTGAAGCTTTCTTT.

This clonotype showed up just a few times. V is TRBV4-1 and J is TRBJ2-1; 8 nucleotides agree with TRBD1. V lost 1 base, J lost 1 base, and 9 bases stayed unmatched. The CDR3 runs 18 residues. Germline CDR1 is MGHRA and CDR2 is YSYEKL. CDR3 sequence reads: CASSQVQGALESYNEQFF. The CDR3 bases are TGCGCCAGCAGCCAAGTTCAGGGGGCGCTTGAGTCCTACAATGAGCAGTTCTTC.

V gene TRBV24-1 combines with J gene TRBJ2-1, with D perhaps matching TRBD2 (6 bases). CDR1 is KGHDR and CDR2 is SFDVKD in the germline V gene. The CDR3 contains 15 residues. Trimming took off 3 bases at V and 4 bases at J, with 12 bases between the two ends. The CDR3 sequence: CATSDPGLRYNEQFF. CDR3 coding DNA: TGTGCCACCAGTGATCCGGGACTGAGATACAATGAGCAGTTCTTC.

This clonotype was picked up a small number of times. The chain uses TRBV5-1 and TRBJ2-5; 8 nucleotides agree with TRBD1. After removal of 0 bases from V and 5 bases from J, the junction contained 9 bases not matched to a gene. Germline lookup yields CDR1 SGHRS and CDR2 YFSETQ. The CDR3 has 16 amino acids. The DNA of the CDR3 is TGCGCCAGCAGCTTGGGCCATGCAGGGGGCGGGGAGACCCAGTACTTC. This codes for CASSLGHAGGGETQYF.

This clonotype occurred a few times. The J gene is TRBJ1-2, the V gene TRBV6-5, with D possibly being TRBD1 (5 bases). Germline-derived CDR1 and CDR2 are MNHEY and SVGAGI. The length of the CDR3 is 16 residues. Trimming took 7 bases from V and 2 from J, leaving 20 bases between them. The DNA of the CDR3 is TGTGCCAGCACATCCAACGGGGGGGGTGTCAACTATGGCTACACCTTC. Amino acid sequence: CASTSNGGGVNYGYTF.

This clonotype was seen more than once but under ten times. The J gene is TRBJ2-2, the V gene TRBV12-3 or TRBV12-4, with D tentatively TRBD1 or TRBD2 (5 bases each). Deletions cut 10 bases from V and 3 bases from J, with 12 bases between. CDR3 size: 13 residues. The CDR3 sequence: CATRLGDTGELFF. DNA of the CDR3: TGTGCCACCCGGCTGGGGGACACCGGGGAGCTGTTTTTT.

This clonotype was counted a few times. This sequence joins TRBV12-3 or TRBV12-4 and TRBJ2-2; D may correspond to TRBD1 or TRBD2 (7 bases each). CDR3 length: 17 residues. V gave up 2 bases and J gave up 3 bases, with 16 bases separating them. The CDR3 nucleotides are TGTGCCAGCAGTTTATCCAGGGGGGGCGTTGACACCGGGGAGCTGTTTTTT. Translation: CASSLSRGGVDTGELFF.

The V call is TRBV6-2 or TRBV6-3, the J call TRBJ2-7, with 7 nucleotides matching TRBD2. This CDR3 spans 15 amino acids. Germline assignment: CDR1 MNHEY and CDR2 SVGEGT. With 2 bases clipped from V and 0 bases from J, the junction kept 4 bases outside the gene matches. The CDR3 nucleotides read TGTGCCAGCAGTTACGGGGAGGGAAGCTCCTACGAGCAGTACTTC. As protein: CASSYGEGSSYEQYF.

This rearrangement joins TRBV7-9 to TRBJ2-5; D is perhaps TRBD2 (6 bases). This CDR3 comprises 14 residues. Looked up from germline, CDR1 is SEHNR and CDR2 is FQNEAQ (reference sequence). V lost 4 bases and J lost 7, with 16 bases in between. In DNA form, the CDR3 reads TGTGCCAGCAGCTCCTTACGGGGAGCGGGGACCCAGTACTTC. Translation: CASSSLRGAGTQYF.

The rearrangement links TRBV7-2 to TRBJ1-2; the D is unclear. V was clipped by 2 bases and J by 4 bases, with 8 bases between them. Germline V gene lookup returns CDR1 SGHTA and CDR2 FQGNSA. This CDR3 is built from 13 residues. The CDR3 DNA is TGTGCCAGCAGCTTACTCGGGTTCTATGGCTACACCTTC. Protein: CASSLLGFYGYTF.

In its sample, this clonotype was seen once. The chain's CDR3 is CASSTNPQGGAYGYTF. The CDR3 DNA reads as TGCGCCAGCAGCACGAACCCACAGGGTGGGGCCTATGGCTACACCTTC. This chain joins TRBV5-1 and TRBJ1-2; TRBD1 is a possible D gene (6 bases). The germline V gene has CDR1 SGHRS and CDR2 YFSETQ. The CDR3 consists of 16 residues. Trimming took off 4 bases at V and 4 bases at J, with 20 bases between the two ends. Filled out from reference TRBV5-1 and TRBJ1-2, the complete variable domain reads KAGVTQTPRYLIKTRGQQVTLSCSPISGHRSVSWYQQTPGQGLQFLFEYFSETQRNKGNFPGRFSGRQFSNSRSEMNVSTLELGDSALYLCASSTNPQGGAYGYTFGSGTRLTVV.